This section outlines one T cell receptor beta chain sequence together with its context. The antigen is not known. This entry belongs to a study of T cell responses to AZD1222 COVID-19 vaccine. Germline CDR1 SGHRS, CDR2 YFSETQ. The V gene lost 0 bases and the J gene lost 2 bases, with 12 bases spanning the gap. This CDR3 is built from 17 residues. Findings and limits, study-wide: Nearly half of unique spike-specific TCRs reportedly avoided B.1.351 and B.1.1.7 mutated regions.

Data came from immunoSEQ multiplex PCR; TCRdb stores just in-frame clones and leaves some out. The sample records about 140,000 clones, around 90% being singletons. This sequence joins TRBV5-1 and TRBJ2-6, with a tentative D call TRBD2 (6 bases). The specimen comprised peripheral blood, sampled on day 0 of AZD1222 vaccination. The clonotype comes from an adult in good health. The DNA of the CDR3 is TGCGCCAGCAGCTTGGATTCGTGGGGGGCTGGGGCCAACGTCCTGACTTTC. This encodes CASSLDSWGAGANVLTF.